This T cell receptor beta chain was identified during a study of beta chain features in type 1 diabetes. Overall study results and limits: Type 1 diabetes patients showed a moderate but significant shortening of TCRB CDR3s in all four CD4+ subsets.

Sampling consisted of one heparinised blood draw per donor, averaging approximately 120 mL. V was shortened by 1 base and J by 1 base, with 11 bases between the two germline ends. Germline-derived CDR1 and CDR2 are SGHRS and YFSETQ. This CDR3 is 15 amino acids long. This clone was detected only a few times. Its antigen is as yet unknown. The study reverse transcribed the entire isolated RNA, so it sequenced expressed TCRB transcripts. Profiling relied on immunoSEQ multiplex PCR, and the TCRdb table lists in-frame clones only, not all of them. The sample contains over 90,000 clones, 28% of which appear only once.

Sequencing input: central memory CD4+ T cells from blood. This sequence originates from a woman under 30 with type 1 diabetes. This chain joins TRBV5-1 and TRBJ1-1; maybe TRBD1 (5 bases). This CDR3 reads CASSLQGAKNTEAFF. CDR3 DNA: TGCGCCAGCAGCTTGCAAGGGGCTAAGAACACTGAAGCTTTCTTT.